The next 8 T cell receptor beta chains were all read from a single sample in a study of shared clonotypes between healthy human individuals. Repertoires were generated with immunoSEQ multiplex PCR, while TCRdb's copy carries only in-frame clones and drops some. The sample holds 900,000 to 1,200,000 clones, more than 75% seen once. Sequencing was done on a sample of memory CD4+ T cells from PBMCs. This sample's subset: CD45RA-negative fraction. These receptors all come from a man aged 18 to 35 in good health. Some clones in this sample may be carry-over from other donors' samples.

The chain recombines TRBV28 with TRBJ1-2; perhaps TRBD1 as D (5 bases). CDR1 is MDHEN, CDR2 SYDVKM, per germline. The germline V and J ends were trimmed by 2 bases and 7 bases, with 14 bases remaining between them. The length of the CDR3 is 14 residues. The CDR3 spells CASSLVAGGSGYTF. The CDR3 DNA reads TGTGCCAGCAGTTTAGTGGCGGGGGGGAGTGGCTACACCTTC.

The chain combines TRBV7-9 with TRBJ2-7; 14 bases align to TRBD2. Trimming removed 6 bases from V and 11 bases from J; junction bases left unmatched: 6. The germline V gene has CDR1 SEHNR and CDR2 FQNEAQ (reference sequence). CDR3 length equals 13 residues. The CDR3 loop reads CASRTGTSGREYF. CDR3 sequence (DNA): TGTGCCAGCAGGACCGGGACTAGCGGGAGAGAGTACTTC.

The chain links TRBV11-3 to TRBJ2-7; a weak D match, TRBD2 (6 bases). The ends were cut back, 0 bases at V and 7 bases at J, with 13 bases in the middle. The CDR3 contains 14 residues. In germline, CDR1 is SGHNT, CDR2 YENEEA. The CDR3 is CASSLDSGSWEQYF. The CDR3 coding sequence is TGTGCCAGCAGCTTAGATAGCGGTTCGTGGGAGCAGTACTTC. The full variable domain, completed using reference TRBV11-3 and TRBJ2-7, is EAGVVQSPRYKIIEKKQPVAFWCNPISGHNTLYWYLQNLGQGPELLIRYENEEAVDDSQLPKDRFSAERLKGVDSTLKIQPAELGDSAVYLCASSLDSGSWEQYFGPGTRLTVT.

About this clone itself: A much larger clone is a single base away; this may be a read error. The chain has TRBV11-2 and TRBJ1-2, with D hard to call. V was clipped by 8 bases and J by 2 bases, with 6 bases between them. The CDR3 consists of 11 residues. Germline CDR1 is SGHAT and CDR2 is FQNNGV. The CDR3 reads CASVGNYGYTF. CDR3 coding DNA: TGTGCCAGCGTGGGGAACTATGGCTACACCTTC.

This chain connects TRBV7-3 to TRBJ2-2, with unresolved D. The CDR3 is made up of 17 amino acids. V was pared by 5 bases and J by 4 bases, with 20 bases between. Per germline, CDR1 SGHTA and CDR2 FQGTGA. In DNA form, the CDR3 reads TGTGCCAGCAGCCCAACCTTTGGGCGCGGAACCACCGGGGAGCTGTTTTTT. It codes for CASSPTFGRGTTGELFF.

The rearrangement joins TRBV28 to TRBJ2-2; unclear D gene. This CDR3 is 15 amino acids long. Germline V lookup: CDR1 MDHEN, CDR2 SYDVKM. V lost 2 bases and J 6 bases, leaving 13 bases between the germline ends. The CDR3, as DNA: TGTGCCAGCAGTTTACGGACCTCGGGCCCCGGGGAGCTGTTTTTT. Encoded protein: CASSLRTSGPGELFF.

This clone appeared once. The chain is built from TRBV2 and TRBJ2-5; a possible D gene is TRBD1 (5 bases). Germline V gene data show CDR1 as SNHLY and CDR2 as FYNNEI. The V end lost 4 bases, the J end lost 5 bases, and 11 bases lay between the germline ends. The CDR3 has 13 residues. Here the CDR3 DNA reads TGTGCCAGCAGTGGGAGACAGACCGAGACCCAGTACTTC. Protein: CASSGRQTETQYF.

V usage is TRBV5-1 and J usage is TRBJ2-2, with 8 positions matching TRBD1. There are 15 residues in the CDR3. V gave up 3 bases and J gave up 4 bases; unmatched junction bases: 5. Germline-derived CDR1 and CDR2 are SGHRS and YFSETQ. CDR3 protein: CASSSDRVGTGELFF. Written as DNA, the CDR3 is TGCGCCAGCAGCTCGGACAGGGTCGGCACCGGGGAGCTGTTTTTT.